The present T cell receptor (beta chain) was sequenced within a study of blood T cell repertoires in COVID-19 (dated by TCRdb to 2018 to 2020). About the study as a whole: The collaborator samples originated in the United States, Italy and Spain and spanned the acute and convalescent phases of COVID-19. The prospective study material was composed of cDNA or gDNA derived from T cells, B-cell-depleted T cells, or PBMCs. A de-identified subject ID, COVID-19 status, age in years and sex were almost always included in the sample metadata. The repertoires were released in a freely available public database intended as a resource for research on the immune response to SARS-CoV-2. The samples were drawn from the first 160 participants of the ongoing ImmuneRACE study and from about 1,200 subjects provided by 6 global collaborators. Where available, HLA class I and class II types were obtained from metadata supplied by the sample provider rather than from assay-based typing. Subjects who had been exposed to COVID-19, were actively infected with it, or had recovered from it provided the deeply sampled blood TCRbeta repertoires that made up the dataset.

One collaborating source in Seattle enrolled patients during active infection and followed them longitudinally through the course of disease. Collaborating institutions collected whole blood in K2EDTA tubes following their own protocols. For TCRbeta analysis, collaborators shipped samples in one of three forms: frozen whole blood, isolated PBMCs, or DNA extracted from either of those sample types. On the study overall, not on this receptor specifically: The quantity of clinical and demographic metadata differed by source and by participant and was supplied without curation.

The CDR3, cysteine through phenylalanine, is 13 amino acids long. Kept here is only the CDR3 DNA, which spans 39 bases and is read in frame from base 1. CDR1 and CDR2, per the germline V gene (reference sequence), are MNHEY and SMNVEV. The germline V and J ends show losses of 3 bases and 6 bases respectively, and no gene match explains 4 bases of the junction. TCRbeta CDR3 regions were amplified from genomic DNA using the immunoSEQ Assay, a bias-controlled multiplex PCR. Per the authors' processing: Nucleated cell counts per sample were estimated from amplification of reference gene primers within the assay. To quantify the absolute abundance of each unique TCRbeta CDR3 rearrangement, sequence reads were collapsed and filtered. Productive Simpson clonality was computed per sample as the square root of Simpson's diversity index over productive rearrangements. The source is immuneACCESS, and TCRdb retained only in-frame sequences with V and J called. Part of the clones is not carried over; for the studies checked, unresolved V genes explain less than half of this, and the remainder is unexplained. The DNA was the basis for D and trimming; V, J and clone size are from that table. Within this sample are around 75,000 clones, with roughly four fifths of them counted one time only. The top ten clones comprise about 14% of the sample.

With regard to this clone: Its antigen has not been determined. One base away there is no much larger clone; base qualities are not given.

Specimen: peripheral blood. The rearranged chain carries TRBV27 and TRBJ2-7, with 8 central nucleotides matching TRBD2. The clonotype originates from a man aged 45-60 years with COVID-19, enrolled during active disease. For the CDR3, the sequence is CASSFGTRGEQYF. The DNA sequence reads TGTGCCAGCAGTTTCGGGACTAGGGGCGAGCAGTACTTC.